The source of this T cell receptor (beta chain) is a study of cytomegalovirus exposure and HLA in healthy donors. Note on this clone: The antigen is not known.

The study ran its PCR with 60 Vbeta and 13 Jbeta primers. The assay was immunoSEQ multiplex PCR, and TCRdb's table has in-frame clones only and misses some. The sample lists about 150,000 clones, 82% occurring once. Germline V lookup: CDR1 PRHDT, CDR2 FYEKMQ (reference sequence). The germline V and J ends were trimmed by 0 bases and 7 bases, with 9 bases remaining between them. The CDR3 sequence is 13 residues long. Notes on the study in general: A link between a missense DCLRE1C variant and TCR beta V- and J-gene trimming emerged from a later analysis.

The genes are TRBV13 and TRBJ1-1, with a weak D call TRBD1 (5 bases). The sequence was obtained from a woman in her forties or fifties in good health and CMV-seropositive. The sequenced sample consisted of PBMCs. The chain's CDR3 is CASSLGGGGEAFF. Here the CDR3 DNA reads TGTGCCAGCAGCTTAGGGGGGGGTGGTGAAGCTTTCTTT.